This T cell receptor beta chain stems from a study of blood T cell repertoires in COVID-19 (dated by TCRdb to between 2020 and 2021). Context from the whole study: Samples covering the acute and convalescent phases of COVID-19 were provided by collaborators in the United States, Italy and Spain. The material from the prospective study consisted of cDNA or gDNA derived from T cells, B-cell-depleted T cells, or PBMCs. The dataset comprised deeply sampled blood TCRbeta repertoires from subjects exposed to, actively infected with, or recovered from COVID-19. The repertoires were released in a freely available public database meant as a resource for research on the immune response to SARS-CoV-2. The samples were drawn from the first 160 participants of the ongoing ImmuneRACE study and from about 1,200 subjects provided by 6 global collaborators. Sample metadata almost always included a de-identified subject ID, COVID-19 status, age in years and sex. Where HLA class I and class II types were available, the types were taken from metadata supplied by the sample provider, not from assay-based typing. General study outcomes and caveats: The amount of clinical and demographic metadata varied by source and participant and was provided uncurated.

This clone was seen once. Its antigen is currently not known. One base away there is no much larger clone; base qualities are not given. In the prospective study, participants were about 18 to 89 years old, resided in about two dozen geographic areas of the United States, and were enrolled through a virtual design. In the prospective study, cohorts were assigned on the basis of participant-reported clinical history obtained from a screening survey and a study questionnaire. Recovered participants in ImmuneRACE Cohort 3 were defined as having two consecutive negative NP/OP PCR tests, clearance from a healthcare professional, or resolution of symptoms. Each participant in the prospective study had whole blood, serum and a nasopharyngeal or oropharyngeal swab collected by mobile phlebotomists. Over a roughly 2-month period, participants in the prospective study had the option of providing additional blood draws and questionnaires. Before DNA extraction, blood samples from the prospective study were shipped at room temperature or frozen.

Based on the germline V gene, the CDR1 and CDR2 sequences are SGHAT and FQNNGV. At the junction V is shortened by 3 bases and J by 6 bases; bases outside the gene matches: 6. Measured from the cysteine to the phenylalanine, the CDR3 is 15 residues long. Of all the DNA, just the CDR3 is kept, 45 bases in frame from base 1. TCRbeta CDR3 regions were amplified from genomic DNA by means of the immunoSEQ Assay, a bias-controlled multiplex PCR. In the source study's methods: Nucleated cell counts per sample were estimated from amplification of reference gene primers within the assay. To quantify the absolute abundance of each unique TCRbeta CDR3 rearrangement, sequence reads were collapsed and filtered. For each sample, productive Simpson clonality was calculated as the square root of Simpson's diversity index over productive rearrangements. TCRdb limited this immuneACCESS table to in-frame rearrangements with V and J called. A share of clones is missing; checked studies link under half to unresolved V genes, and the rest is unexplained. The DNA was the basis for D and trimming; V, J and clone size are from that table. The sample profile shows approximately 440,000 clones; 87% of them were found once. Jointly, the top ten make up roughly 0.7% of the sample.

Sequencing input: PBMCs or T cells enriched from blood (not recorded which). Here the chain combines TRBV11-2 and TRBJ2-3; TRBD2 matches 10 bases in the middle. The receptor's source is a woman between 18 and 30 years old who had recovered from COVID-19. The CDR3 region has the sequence CASSFFLAGADTQYF. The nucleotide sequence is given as TGTGCCAGCAGCTTCTTCCTAGCGGGGGCCGATACGCAGTATTTT.